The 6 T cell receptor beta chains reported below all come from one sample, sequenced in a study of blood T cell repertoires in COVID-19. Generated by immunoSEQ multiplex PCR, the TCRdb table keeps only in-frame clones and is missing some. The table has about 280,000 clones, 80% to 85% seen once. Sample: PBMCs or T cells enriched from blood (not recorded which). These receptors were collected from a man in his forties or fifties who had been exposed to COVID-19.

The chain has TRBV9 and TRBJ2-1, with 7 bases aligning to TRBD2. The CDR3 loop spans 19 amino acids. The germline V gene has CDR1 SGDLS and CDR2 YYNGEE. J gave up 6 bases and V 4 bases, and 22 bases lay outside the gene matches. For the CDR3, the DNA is TGTGCCAGCAGCCCACGGGGCCAAAGGGAGGGCGGTAGTGGCAATGAGCAGTTCTTC. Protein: CASSPRGQREGGSGNEQFF.

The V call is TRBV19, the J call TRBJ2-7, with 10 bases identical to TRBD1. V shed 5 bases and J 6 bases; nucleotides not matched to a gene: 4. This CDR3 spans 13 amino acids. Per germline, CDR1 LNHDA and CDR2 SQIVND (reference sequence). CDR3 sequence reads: CASSDRGLGEQYF. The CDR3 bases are TGTGCCAGTAGTGACAGGGGGCTGGGCGAGCAGTACTTC.

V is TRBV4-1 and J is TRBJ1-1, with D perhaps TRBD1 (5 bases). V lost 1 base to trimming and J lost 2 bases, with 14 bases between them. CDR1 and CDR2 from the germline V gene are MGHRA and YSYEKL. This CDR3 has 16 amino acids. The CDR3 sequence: CASSQGLLRGNTEAFF. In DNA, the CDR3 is TGCGCCAGCAGCCAAGGCCTTTTAAGGGGAAACACTGAAGCTTTCTTT.

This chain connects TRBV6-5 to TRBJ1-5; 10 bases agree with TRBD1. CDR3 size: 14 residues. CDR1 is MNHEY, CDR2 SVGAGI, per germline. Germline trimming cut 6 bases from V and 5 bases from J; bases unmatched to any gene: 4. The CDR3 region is CASSGTGEDQPQHF. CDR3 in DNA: TGTGCCAGCAGCGGGACAGGGGAGGATCAGCCCCAGCATTTT.

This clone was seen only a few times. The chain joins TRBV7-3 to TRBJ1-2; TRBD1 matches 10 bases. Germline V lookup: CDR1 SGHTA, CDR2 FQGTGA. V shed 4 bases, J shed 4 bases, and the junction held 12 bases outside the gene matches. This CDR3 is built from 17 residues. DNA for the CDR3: TGTGCCAGCAGCTCAAGGACAGGGGGAAATCGGGTCTATGGCTACACCTTC. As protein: CASSSRTGGNRVYGYTF.

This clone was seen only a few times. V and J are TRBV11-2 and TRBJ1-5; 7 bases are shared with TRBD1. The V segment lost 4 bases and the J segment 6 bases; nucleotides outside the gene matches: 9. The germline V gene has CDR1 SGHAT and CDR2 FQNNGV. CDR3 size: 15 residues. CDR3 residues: CASSSSGGHGQPQHF. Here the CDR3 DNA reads TGTGCCAGCAGCTCCTCAGGGGGGCACGGTCAGCCCCAGCATTTT.